The 16 T cell receptor beta chains given below trace back to one sample, sequenced in a study of regulatory T cells in long-lasting Graves disease. As for time point: persistent/refractory GD, antithyroid drugs over 5 years with positive TRAb. The authors made the TCR library using RNA they extracted from PBMCs. Building the TCR beta libraries relied on iRepertoire HTBI primers, and CDR3 regions underwent Arm-PCR. TCRdb analysed the multiplex PCR reads with MiXCR anew, one entry per CDR3 protein. The table lists about 300,000 distinct CDR3 sequences, more than 20% of them singletons, with approximately 60% in the top ten. The source material was peripheral blood mononuclear cells (PBMCs), sampled when the disease was refractory, from a patient treated with antithyroid drugs. Source of these receptors: a female donor with Graves disease.

This clonotype was counted ten times or more. The chain joins TRBV19 to TRBJ2-2; 10 bases agree with TRBD1. The V and J ends lost 7 bases and 2 bases, in that order; junction bases with no gene match: 7. Germline V gene data show CDR1 as LNHDA and CDR2 as SQIVND (reference sequence). This CDR3 contains 16 residues. CDR3 in DNA: TGTGCCAGTACCATCCGGGACAGGGGTAACACCGGGGAGCTGTTTTTT. Translation gives CASTIRDRGNTGELFF. Supplemented by reference TRBV19 and TRBJ2-2, the full variable domain reads DGGITQSPKYLFRKEGQNVTLSCEQNLNHDAMYWYRQDPGQGLRLIYYSQIVNDFQKGDIAEGYSVSREKKESFPLTVTSAQKNPTAFYLCASTIRDRGNTGELFFGEGSRLTVL.

In its sample, this clonotype was seen a few times. V is TRBV20-1 and J is TRBJ2-7; TRBD1 aligns across 7 bases. The V and J ends lost 5 bases and 0 bases, in that order; junction bases with no gene match: 1. The germline gives CDR1 DFQATT, CDR2 SNEGSKA (reference sequence). The CDR3 is 12 residues long. The CDR3: CSARQGSYEQYF. Written as DNA, the CDR3 is TGCAGTGCTCGACAGGGCTCCTACGAGCAGTACTTC.

This clonotype was detected ten times or more. J is TRBJ2-2 and V is TRBV12-3 or TRBV12-4; 9 bases match TRBD1. Trimming removed 3 bases from V and 5 bases from J; junction bases left unmatched: 4. The CDR3 runs to 15 residues. CDR3 loop: CASSFLDRGTGELFF. CDR3 sequence (DNA): TGTGCCAGCAGTTTCTTAGACAGGGGGACCGGGGAGCTGTTTTTT.

V gene TRBV4-3 combines with J gene TRBJ1-2, with D uncertain. Looked up from germline, CDR1 is LGHNA and CDR2 is YSLEER. The CDR3 contains 13 residues. Trimming pared 0 bases from V and 7 bases from J, leaving 9 bases between. The CDR3 DNA is TGCGCCAGCAGCCAAGAGCGAGTAGCTGGCTACACCTTC. Protein: CASSQERVAGYTF.

The table lists this clonotype with a few counts. The chain has TRBV20-1 and TRBJ1-4; 7 bases fit TRBD1. J gave up 6 bases and V 0 bases, and 7 bases lay outside the gene matches. The CDR3 spans 15 residues. CDR1 DFQATT and CDR2 SNEGSKA come from the germline V gene (reference sequence). This chain's CDR3 is CSARDYTGAYEKLFF. Written as DNA, the CDR3 is TGCAGTGCTAGAGATTATACAGGGGCATATGAAAAACTGTTTTTT.

Many counts were recorded for this clonotype. This chain joins TRBV3-1 and TRBJ2-5; possible D gene TRBD2, 5 bases. This CDR3 region has 14 residues. V dropped 1 base and J dropped 5 bases, with 11 bases sitting between them. Germline CDR1 and CDR2: LGHDT and YNNKEL (reference sequence). The CDR3 region has the DNA TGTGCCAGCAGCCAAGCGGGAAGCGAGGAGACCCAGTACTTC. Its translation is CASSQAGSEETQYF.

The J gene is TRBJ2-7, the V gene TRBV28, with D perhaps matching TRBD1 (5 bases). Trimming left V 3 bases short and J 3 bases short, with 18 bases between. The CDR3 loop spans 16 amino acids. Per the germline V gene, CDR1 is MDHEN and CDR2 is SYDVKM. This CDR3 is CASSFSRAQGYYEQYF. The CDR3 nucleotides read TGTGCCAGCAGTTTTAGTCGGGCCCAGGGTTACTACGAGCAGTACTTC.

The rearrangement links TRBV7-2 to TRBJ2-1, with D perhaps TRBD2 (6 bases). CDR1 and CDR2 (germline): SGHTA, FQGNSA. The CDR3 has 11 amino acids. V lost 5 bases to trimming and J lost 13 bases, with 12 bases between them. The chain's CDR3 is CASSQKTSQFF. CDR3 nucleotide sequence: TGTGCCAGCAGCCAAAAGACTAGTCAGTTCTTC.

The table lists this clonotype with many counts. The chain couples TRBV4-1 to TRBJ1-1, with D possibly TRBD1 on 5 matching bases. This CDR3 comprises 15 residues. V was cut by 1 base and J by 2 bases, with 11 bases left in between. Germline V gene lookup returns CDR1 MGHRA and CDR2 YSYEKL. CDR3 in DNA: TGCGCCAGCAGCCAAGTGGGGACGGTAAACACTGAAGCTTTCTTT. Amino acid sequence: CASSQVGTVNTEAFF.

With regard to this clonotype: The junction does not match germline at one end; this may be a read error. The chain uses TRBV29-1 and TRBJ2-7; 7 bases line up with TRBD2. Germline assignment: CDR1 SQVTM and CDR2 ANQGSEA. This CDR3 comprises 16 residues. CDR3 sequence (DNA): TGCAGCGTTTTGAGTATAGCGGGTTTGCCCACCTACGAGCAGTGCTTC. Its protein is CSVLSIAGLPTYEQCF.

The J gene is TRBJ1-4, the V gene TRBV2, with 11 bases identical to TRBD1. CDR1 and CDR2 from the germline V gene are SNHLY and FYNNEI. This CDR3 comprises 19 residues. J lost 3 bases, V lost 6 bases, and 15 bases had no gene match. CDR3 in DNA: TGTGCCAGCAGCTCGGGACAGGGGGTCCGGGGACAGCCTAATGAAAAACTGTTTTTT. Its translation: CASSSGQGVRGQPNEKLFF.

This chain links TRBV4-3 with TRBJ2-5; 7 bases map to TRBD2. This CDR3 has 15 amino acids. Germline CDR1 and CDR2: LGHNA and YSLEER. The ends lost 1 base at V and 5 bases at J; junction bases unmatched: 7. The CDR3 loop is CASSQGWGGPETQYF. Here the CDR3 DNA reads TGCGCCAGCAGCCAAGGTTGGGGAGGGCCTGAGACCCAGTACTTC.

This clonotype was counted ten times or more. The rearrangement uses TRBV28 and TRBJ1-2, with TRBD1 matching over 8 bases. This CDR3 contains 12 residues. V dropped 6 bases and J dropped 8; count of bases not matched to a gene: 5. Germline CDR1 reads MDHEN; CDR2 reads SYDVKM. CDR3 in amino acids: CASSQGARGYTF. DNA for the CDR3: TGTGCCAGCAGCCAGGGGGCGCGAGGCTACACCTTC.

This clonotype was picked up many times. The chain recombines TRBV29-1 with TRBJ1-2; 7 bases map to TRBD1. After removal of 3 bases from V and 6 bases from J, the junction contained 4 bases not matched to a gene. The CDR3 is 12 amino acids. Germline V lookup: CDR1 SQVTM, CDR2 ANQGSEA. The CDR3, as DNA: TGCAGCGTTGACCAGGGGGTCCATGGCTACACCTTC. Amino acids: CSVDQGVHGYTF.

The chain joins TRBV19 to TRBJ2-2, with 8 bases aligning to TRBD2. The CDR3 runs to 15 residues. CDR1 is LNHDA, CDR2 SQIVND, per germline (reference sequence). The junction had 4 bases not matched to a gene; V was cut back by 1 base and J by 6 bases. The CDR3, as DNA: TGTGCCAGTAGTATAGTTGCCGGGAGGGCCGGGGAGCTGTTTTTT. This translates into CASSIVAGRAGELFF. The whole variable domain, filled in from reference TRBV19 and TRBJ2-2, reads DGGITQSPKYLFRKEGQNVTLSCEQNLNHDAMYWYRQDPGQGLRLIYYSQIVNDFQKGDIAEGYSVSREKKESFPLTVTSAQKNPTAFYLCASSIVAGRAGELFFGEGSRLTVL.

The J gene is TRBJ2-1, the V gene TRBV5-1; D perhaps matches TRBD2 (6 bases). CDR3 length: 18 residues. CDR1 SGHRS and CDR2 YFSETQ come from the germline V gene. The V and J ends lost 0 bases and 1 base respectively, with 17 bases between them. The CDR3 DNA reads TGCGCCAGCAGCTTGGGTTGGGGGGAGAGAGTGTCCTACAATGAGCAGTTCTTC. This codes for CASSLGWGERVSYNEQFF. Full variable domain (outside the CDR3, taken from reference TRBV5-1 and TRBJ2-1): KAGVTQTPRYLIKTRGQQVTLSCSPISGHRSVSWYQQTPGQGLQFLFEYFSETQRNKGNFPGRFSGRQFSNSRSEMNVSTLELGDSALYLCASSLGWGERVSYNEQFFGPGTRLTVL.